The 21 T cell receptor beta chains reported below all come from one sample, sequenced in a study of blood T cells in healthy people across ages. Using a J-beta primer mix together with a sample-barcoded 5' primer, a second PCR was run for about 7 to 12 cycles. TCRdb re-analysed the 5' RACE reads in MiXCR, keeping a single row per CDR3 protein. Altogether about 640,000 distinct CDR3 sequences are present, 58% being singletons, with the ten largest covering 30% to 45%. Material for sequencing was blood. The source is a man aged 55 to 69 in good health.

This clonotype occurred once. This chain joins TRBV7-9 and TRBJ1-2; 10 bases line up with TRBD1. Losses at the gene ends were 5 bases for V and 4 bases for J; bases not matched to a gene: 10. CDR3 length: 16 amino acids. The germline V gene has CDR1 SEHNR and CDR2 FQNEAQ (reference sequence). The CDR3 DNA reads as TGTGCCAGCAGCAGGCCGGACAGGGGGATTGGCTATGGCTACACCTTC. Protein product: CASSRPDRGIGYGYTF.

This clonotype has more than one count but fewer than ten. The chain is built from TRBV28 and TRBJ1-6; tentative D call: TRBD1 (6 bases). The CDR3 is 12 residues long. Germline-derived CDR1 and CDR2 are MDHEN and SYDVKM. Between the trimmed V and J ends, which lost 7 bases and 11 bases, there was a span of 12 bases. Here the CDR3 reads CASITSGAPLHF. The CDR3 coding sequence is TGTGCCAGCATCACATCAGGGGCACCCCTCCACTTT. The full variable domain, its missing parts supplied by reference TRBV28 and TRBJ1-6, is DVKVTQSSRYLVKRTGEKVFLECVQDMDHENMFWYRQDPGLGLRLIYFSYDVKMKEKGDIPEGYSVSREKKERFSLILESASTNQTSMYLCASITSGAPLHFGNGTRLTVT.

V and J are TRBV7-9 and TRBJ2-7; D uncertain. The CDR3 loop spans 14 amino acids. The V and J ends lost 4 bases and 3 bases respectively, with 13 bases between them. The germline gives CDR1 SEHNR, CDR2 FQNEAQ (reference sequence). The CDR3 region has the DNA TGTGCCAGCAGCTCGCCGGCAGGCGTCTACGAGCAGTACTTC. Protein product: CASSSPAGVYEQYF.

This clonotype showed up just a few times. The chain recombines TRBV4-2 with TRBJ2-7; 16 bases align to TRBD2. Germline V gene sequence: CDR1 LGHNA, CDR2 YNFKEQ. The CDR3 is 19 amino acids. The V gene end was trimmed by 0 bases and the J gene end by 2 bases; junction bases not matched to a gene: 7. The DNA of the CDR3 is TGTGCCAGCAGCCAAGACCATCCCGGGACTAGCGGGGGGGCCTACGAGCAGTACTTC. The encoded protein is CASSQDHPGTSGGAYEQYF.

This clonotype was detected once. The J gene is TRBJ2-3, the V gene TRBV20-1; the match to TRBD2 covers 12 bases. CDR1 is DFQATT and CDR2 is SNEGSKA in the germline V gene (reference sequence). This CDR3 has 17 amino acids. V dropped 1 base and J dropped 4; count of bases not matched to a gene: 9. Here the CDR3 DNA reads TGCAGTGCTAGAGCGTCGACTAGCGGGGGTGTTGCAGATACGCAGTATTTT. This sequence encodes CSARASTSGGVADTQYF.

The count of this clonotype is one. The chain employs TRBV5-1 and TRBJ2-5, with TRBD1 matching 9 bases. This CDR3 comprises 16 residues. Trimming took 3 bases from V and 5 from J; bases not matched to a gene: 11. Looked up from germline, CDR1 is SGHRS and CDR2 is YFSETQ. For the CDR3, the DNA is TGCGCCAGCAGCTCAAAAGACAGGGGGGCTTGGGAGACCCAGTACTTC. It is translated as CASSSKDRGAWETQYF.

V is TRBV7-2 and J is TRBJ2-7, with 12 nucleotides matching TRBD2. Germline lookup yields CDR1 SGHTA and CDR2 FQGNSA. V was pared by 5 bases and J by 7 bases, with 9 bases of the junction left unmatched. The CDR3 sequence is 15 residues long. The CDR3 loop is CASSQILAGGKEQYF. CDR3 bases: TGTGCCAGCAGCCAGATTCTAGCGGGGGGGAAGGAGCAGTACTTC.

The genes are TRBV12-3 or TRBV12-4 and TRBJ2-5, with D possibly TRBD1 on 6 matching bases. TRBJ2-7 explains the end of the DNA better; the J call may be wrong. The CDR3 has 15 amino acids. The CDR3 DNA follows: TGTGCCAGCAGTTTTGGGGCAGGGGTAGTCTACGAGCAGTACTTC. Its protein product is CASSFGAGVVYEQYF.

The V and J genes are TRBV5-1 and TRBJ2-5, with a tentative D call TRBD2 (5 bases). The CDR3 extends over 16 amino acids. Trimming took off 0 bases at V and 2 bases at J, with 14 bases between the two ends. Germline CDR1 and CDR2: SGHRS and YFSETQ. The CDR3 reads CASSLAAANSQETQYF. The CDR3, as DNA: TGCGCCAGCAGCTTGGCAGCGGCTAATTCTCAAGAGACCCAGTACTTC.

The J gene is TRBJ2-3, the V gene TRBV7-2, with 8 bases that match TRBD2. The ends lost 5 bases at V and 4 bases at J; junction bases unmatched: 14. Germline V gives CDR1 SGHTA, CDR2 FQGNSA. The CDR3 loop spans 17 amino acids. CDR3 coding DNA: TGTGCCAGCAGCACTAGTTACAGCGGGGGAGCCCCAGATACGCAGTATTTT. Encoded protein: CASSTSYSGGAPDTQYF.

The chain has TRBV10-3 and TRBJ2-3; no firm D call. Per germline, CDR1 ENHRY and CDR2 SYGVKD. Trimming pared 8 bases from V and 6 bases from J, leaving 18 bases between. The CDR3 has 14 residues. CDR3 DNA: TGTGCCATCGGCCCGGGTGATATCACGGATACGCAGTATTTT. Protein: CAIGPGDITDTQYF.

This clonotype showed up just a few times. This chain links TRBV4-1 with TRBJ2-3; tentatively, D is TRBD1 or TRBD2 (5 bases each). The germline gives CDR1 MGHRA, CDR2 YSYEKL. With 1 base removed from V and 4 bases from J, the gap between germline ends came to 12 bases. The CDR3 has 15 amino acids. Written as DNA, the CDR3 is TGCGCCAGCAGCCAAGGGGACCCTTACGCAGATACGCAGTATTTT. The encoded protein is CASSQGDPYADTQYF.

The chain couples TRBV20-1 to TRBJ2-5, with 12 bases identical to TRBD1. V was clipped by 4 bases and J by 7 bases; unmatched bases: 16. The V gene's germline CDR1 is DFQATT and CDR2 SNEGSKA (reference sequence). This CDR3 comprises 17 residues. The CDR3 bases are TGCAGTGCTACCAATCCCCAGGGACAGGGGGCGGGATTGACCCAGTACTTC. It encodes CSATNPQGQGAGLTQYF.

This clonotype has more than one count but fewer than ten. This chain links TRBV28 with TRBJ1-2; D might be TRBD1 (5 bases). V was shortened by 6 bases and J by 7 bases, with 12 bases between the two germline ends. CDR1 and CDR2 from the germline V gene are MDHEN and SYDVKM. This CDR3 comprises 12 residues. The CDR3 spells CASRASGGGYTF. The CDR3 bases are TGTGCCAGCAGGGCCTCGGGGGGTGGCTACACCTTC.

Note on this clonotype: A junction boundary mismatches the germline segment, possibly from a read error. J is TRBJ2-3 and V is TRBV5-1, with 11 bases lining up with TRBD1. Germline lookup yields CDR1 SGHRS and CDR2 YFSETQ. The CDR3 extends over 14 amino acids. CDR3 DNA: TGCGCCGGCAGCTCGGGGACAGGGGGAGATACGCAGTATTTT. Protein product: CAGSSGTGGDTQYF. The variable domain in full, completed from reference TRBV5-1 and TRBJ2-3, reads KAGVTQTPRYLIKTRGQQVTLSCSPISGHRSVSWYQQTPGQGLQFLFEYFSETQRNKGNFPGRFSGRQFSNSRSEMNVSTLELGDSALYLCAGSSGTGGDTQYFGPGTRLTVL.

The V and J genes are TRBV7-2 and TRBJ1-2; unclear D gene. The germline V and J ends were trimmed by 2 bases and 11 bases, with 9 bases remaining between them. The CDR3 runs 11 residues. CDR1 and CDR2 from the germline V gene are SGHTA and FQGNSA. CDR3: CASSLRATYTF. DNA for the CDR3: TGTGCCAGCAGCTTACGGGCAACTTACACCTTC.

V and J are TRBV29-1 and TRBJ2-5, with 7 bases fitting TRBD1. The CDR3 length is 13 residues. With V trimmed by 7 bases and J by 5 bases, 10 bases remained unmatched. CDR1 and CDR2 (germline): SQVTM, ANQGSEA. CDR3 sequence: CSAQIQGTETQYF. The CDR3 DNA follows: TGCAGCGCCCAGATACAGGGGACGGAGACCCAGTACTTC.

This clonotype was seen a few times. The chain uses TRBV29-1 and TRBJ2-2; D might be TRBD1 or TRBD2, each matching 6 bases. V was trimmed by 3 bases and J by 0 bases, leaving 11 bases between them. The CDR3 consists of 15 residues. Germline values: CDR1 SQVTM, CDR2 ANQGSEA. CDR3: CSVEGGRTNTGELFF. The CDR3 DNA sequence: TGCAGCGTTGAGGGGGGCAGAACGAACACCGGGGAGCTGTTTTTT.

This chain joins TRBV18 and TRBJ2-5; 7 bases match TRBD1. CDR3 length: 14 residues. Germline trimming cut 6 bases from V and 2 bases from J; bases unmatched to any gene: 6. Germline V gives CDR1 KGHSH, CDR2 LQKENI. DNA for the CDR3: TGTGCCAGCTCCCAAGGACAGGAACAAGAGACCCAGTACTTC. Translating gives CASSQGQEQETQYF.

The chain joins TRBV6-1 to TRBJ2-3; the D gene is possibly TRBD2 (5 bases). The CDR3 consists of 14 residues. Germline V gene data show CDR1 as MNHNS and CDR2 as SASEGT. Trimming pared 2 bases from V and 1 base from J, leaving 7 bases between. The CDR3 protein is CASSETGGTDTQYF. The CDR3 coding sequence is TGTGCCAGCAGTGAAACCGGGGGCACAGATACGCAGTATTTT.

The DNA of the CDR3 is TGTGCCAGCAGCGCATGGGGGGGCAACTACAATGAGCAGTTCTTC. It is translated as CASSAWGGNYNEQFF. The V gene is TRBV14, the J gene TRBJ2-1; tentatively, D is TRBD2 (7 bases). Germline V gene sequence: CDR1 SGHDN, CDR2 FVKESK. Trimming removed 5 bases at V and 3 bases at J, with 14 bases between. There are 15 residues in the CDR3.